A single sample is the source of the 22 T cell receptor beta chains below, sequenced in a study of shared clonotypes between healthy human individuals. Profiling relied on immunoSEQ multiplex PCR, and the TCRdb table lists in-frame clones only, not all of them. The table records some 1.4 million clones, 95% to 97% of them present only once. Specimen: naive CD4+ T cells sorted from blood. The subset is: CD45RA+ positively selected. Receptors originate from a man aged 25 to 40 in good health.

V and J are TRBV19 and TRBJ2-3; 9 bases agree with TRBD2. Germline loops: CDR1 LNHDA, CDR2 SQIVND (reference sequence). J lost 0 bases, V lost 4 bases, and 5 bases had no gene match. This CDR3 contains 16 residues. The CDR3 protein is CASSTSSGTSTDTQYF. For the CDR3, the DNA is TGTGCCAGTAGTACCTCTAGCGGGACTAGCACAGATACGCAGTATTTT.

Details on this clone: The same CDR3 can be traced to other DNA sequences in this sample. The chain joins TRBV7-2 to TRBJ2-5; perhaps D is TRBD1 or TRBD2 (5 bases each). The V and J ends lost 1 base and 4 bases respectively, with 7 bases between them. Per germline, CDR1 SGHTA and CDR2 FQGNSA. The CDR3 spans 13 residues. The CDR3 DNA follows: TGTGCCAGCAGCTTAGTTGGGGGAGAGACCCAGTACTTC. The encoded protein is CASSLVGGETQYF.

Worth noting for this clone: This sample also contains other DNA sequences that code for the same CDR3. The chain carries TRBV29-1 and TRBJ1-1; no clear D. Germline V gene sequence: CDR1 SQVTM, CDR2 ANQGSEA. The ends were cut back, 6 bases at V and 11 bases at J, with 10 bases in the middle. There are 9 residues in the CDR3. In DNA, the CDR3 is TGCAGCGTAGACGTAGAGGCTTTCTTT. This sequence encodes CSVDVEAFF.

This rearrangement joins TRBV28 to TRBJ1-5; 10 bases agree with TRBD1. Germline trimming cut 5 bases from V and 7 bases from J; bases unmatched to any gene: 11. This CDR3 has 16 amino acids. Germline-derived CDR1 and CDR2 are MDHEN and SYDVKM. CDR3 bases: TGTGCCAGCAGTAATTCCCGGGACAGGGGTTACCAGCCCCAGCATTTT. Translated: CASSNSRDRGYQPQHF. The full variable domain, in which reference TRBV28 and TRBJ1-5 provide the parts outside the CDR3, is DVKVTQSSRYLVKRTGEKVFLECVQDMDHENMFWYRQDPGLGLRLIYFSYDVKMKEKGDIPEGYSVSREKKERFSLILESASTNQTSMYLCASSNSRDRGYQPQHFGDGTRLSIL.

The chain joins TRBV6-5 to TRBJ1-4; D ambiguous. V was clipped by 5 bases and J by 6 bases, with 13 bases between them. This CDR3 spans 14 amino acids. Germline CDR1 is MNHEY and CDR2 is SVGAGI. The CDR3 nucleotides are TGTGCCAGCAGTCCCAAGGCGCAGGATGAAAAACTGTTTTTT. As protein: CASSPKAQDEKLFF.

This clone was recorded only once. The rearrangement links TRBV9 to TRBJ1-2, with D possibly being TRBD1 (5 bases). The germline V and J ends were trimmed by 0 bases and 2 bases, with 11 bases remaining between them. Germline values: CDR1 SGDLS, CDR2 YYNGEE. This CDR3 has 15 amino acids. The CDR3 sequence: CASSVGLGANYGYTF. DNA of the CDR3: TGTGCCAGCAGCGTAGGATTAGGGGCCAACTATGGCTACACCTTC. Using reference TRBV9 and TRBJ1-2 for the parts outside the CDR3, the full variable domain is DSGVTQTPKHLITATGQRVTLRCSPRSGDLSVYWYQQSLDQGLQFLIQYYNGEERAKGNILERFSAQQFPDLHSELNLSSLELGDSALYFCASSVGLGANYGYTFGSGTRLTVV.

V usage is TRBV19 and J usage is TRBJ1-3; 7 bases line up with TRBD1. CDR3 length: 13 residues. In germline, CDR1 is LNHDA, CDR2 SQIVND (reference sequence). After removal of 7 bases from V and 7 bases from J, the junction contained 7 bases not matched to a gene. In DNA, the CDR3 is TGTGCCAGTATCGAACCGACAGGGAACACCATATATTTT. This encodes CASIEPTGNTIYF.

V gene TRBV10-1 combines with J gene TRBJ2-4; possible D gene TRBD2, 6 bases. The CDR3 loop spans 12 amino acids. The V and J ends lost 0 bases and 10 bases respectively, with 7 bases between them. The germline gives CDR1 WNHNN, CDR2 SYGVQD (reference sequence). The CDR3 DNA sequence: TGCGCCAGCAGTGAGTCCGGAGGGATTCAGTACTTC. It encodes CASSESGGIQYF.

A remark on this clone: Different DNA sequences within this sample yield the same CDR3. This chain links TRBV28 with TRBJ2-1; the D is unclear. V was shortened by 8 bases and J by 5 bases, with 4 bases between the two germline ends. CDR1 is MDHEN, CDR2 SYDVKM, per germline. The CDR3 runs 10 residues. CDR3 sequence reads: CASRDNEQFF. For the CDR3, the DNA is TGTGCCAGCCGGGACAATGAGCAGTTCTTC.

With regard to this clone: Within the sample, other DNA sequences also encode this same CDR3. The chain links TRBV10-3 to TRBJ2-7, with D perhaps TRBD1 (5 bases). The CDR3 contains 12 residues. The germline CDR1 and CDR2 sequences are ENHRY and SYGVKD. V was trimmed by 2 bases and J by 3 bases, leaving 5 bases between them. The DNA of the CDR3 is TGTGCCATCAGTGAGACAGGCTACGAGCAGTACTTC. It translates to CAISETGYEQYF.

The J gene is TRBJ2-3, the V gene TRBV5-1, with D perhaps TRBD2 (6 bases). Trimming took off 5 bases at V and 0 bases at J, with 10 bases between the two ends. The CDR3 contains 14 residues. Germline CDR1 is SGHRS and CDR2 is YFSETQ. The CDR3: CASSGTPSTDTQYF. CDR3 bases: TGCGCCAGCAGTGGGACTCCGAGCACAGATACGCAGTATTTT. Full variable domain (remainder filled in from reference TRBV5-1 and TRBJ2-3): KAGVTQTPRYLIKTRGQQVTLSCSPISGHRSVSWYQQTPGQGLQFLFEYFSETQRNKGNFPGRFSGRQFSNSRSEMNVSTLELGDSALYLCASSGTPSTDTQYFGPGTRLTVL.

The J gene is TRBJ2-2, the V gene TRBV19; 14 bases agree with TRBD2. This CDR3 comprises 15 residues. With V trimmed by 5 bases and J by 6 bases, 2 bases remained unmatched. Germline CDR1 is LNHDA and CDR2 is SQIVND (reference sequence). For the CDR3, the DNA is TGTGCCAGTAGTGAGACTAGCGGGAGGGCCGGGGAGCTGTTTTTT. This encodes CASSETSGRAGELFF.

The chain recombines TRBV7-8 with TRBJ2-7; TRBD1 aligns across 8 bases. The CDR3 extends over 14 amino acids. V gave up 4 bases and J gave up 0 bases; unmatched junction bases: 2. Germline CDR1 SGHVS, CDR2 FQNEAQ. The CDR3 DNA is TGTGCCAGCAGCTCAGGGGGCTCCTCCTACGAGCAGTACTTC. Encoded protein: CASSSGGSSYEQYF.

The rearrangement joins TRBV18 to TRBJ2-7, with a possible D match to TRBD2 (5 bases). CDR1 is KGHSH, CDR2 LQKENI, per germline. The CDR3 has 15 amino acids. Trimming left V 3 bases short and J 6 bases short, with 18 bases between. The CDR3 bases are TGTGCCAGCTCACCCTTAGGTTCTGGGAGAGGCGAGCAGTACTTC. This sequence encodes CASSPLGSGRGEQYF.

The J gene is TRBJ2-1, the V gene TRBV5-1; D gene unclear. Germline-derived CDR1 and CDR2 are SGHRS and YFSETQ. This CDR3 spans 13 amino acids. With 1 base removed from V and 10 bases from J, the gap between germline ends came to 12 bases. CDR3 region: CASSLFTAQEQFF. For the CDR3, the DNA is TGCGCCAGCAGCTTGTTCACCGCACAAGAGCAGTTCTTC.

V gene TRBV5-1 combines with J gene TRBJ2-7; D is perhaps TRBD2 (7 bases). Germline V lookup: CDR1 SGHRS, CDR2 YFSETQ. V lost 4 bases and J lost 2, with 19 bases in between. The CDR3 extends over 16 amino acids. The CDR3 spells CASSQGGGRPTYEQYF. The CDR3 DNA reads as TGCGCCAGCAGCCAAGGGGGGGGACGTCCGACCTACGAGCAGTACTTC. Using reference TRBV5-1 and TRBJ2-7 for the parts outside the CDR3, the full variable domain is KAGVTQTPRYLIKTRGQQVTLSCSPISGHRSVSWYQQTPGQGLQFLFEYFSETQRNKGNFPGRFSGRQFSNSRSEMNVSTLELGDSALYLCASSQGGGRPTYEQYFGPGTRLTVT.

The chain links TRBV2 to TRBJ2-7; 8 nucleotides agree with TRBD1. The junction had 12 bases not matched to a gene; V was cut back by 0 bases and J by 8 bases. Per the germline V gene, CDR1 is SNHLY and CDR2 is FYNNEI. The CDR3 is 16 amino acids. DNA of the CDR3: TGTGCCAGCAGTGAAGCCTTGGGACAGGCCTCCGGGAAGCAGTACTTC. Encoded protein: CASSEALGQASGKQYF.

The gene calls are TRBV4-3 and TRBJ2-3, with 7 positions matching TRBD1. V was clipped by 2 bases and J by 2 bases; unmatched bases: 7. The germline gives CDR1 LGHNA, CDR2 YSLEER. The CDR3 is 16 amino acids. The CDR3 loop is CASSQTPGQITDTQYF. The CDR3 bases are TGCGCCAGCAGCCAAACGCCGGGACAGATCACAGATACGCAGTATTTT.

The J gene is TRBJ2-2, the V gene TRBV6-5, with D possibly TRBD1 on 6 matching bases. The length of the CDR3 is 15 residues. Germline V gene data show CDR1 as MNHEY and CDR2 as SVGAGI. Trimming removed 6 bases from V and 5 bases from J, with 16 bases in between. The CDR3 is CASSKQQGVTGELFF. The DNA for the CDR3 is TGTGCCAGCAGCAAACAACAGGGTGTTACCGGGGAGCTGTTTTTT.

This chain connects TRBV4-1 to TRBJ2-7, with D possibly matching TRBD2 (5 bases). The CDR3 extends over 15 amino acids. V lost 2 bases and J 3 bases, leaving 14 bases between the germline ends. Germline V lookup: CDR1 MGHRA, CDR2 YSYEKL. CDR3 amino acids: CASSQFAGLYYEQYF. The CDR3 coding sequence is TGCGCCAGCAGCCAATTCGCGGGCTTATACTACGAGCAGTACTTC.

V and J are TRBV18 and TRBJ1-3; 9 bases map to TRBD1. The germline V gene has CDR1 KGHSH and CDR2 LQKENI. CDR3 size: 16 residues. With V trimmed by 3 bases and J by 4 bases, 7 bases remained unmatched. The CDR3 spells CASSPSGQGVGNTIYF. The CDR3 DNA reads as TGTGCCAGCTCACCCTCGGGACAGGGAGTAGGAAACACCATATATTTT.

V gene TRBV2 combines with J gene TRBJ1-5, with 9 bases aligning to TRBD1. Germline V gene lookup returns CDR1 SNHLY and CDR2 FYNNEI. CDR3 length equals 14 residues. The ends lost 9 bases at V and 6 bases at J; junction bases unmatched: 9. This chain's CDR3 is CASTGGSASQPQHF. The CDR3 DNA follows: TGTGCCAGTACAGGGGGCTCTGCTAGTCAGCCCCAGCATTTT.